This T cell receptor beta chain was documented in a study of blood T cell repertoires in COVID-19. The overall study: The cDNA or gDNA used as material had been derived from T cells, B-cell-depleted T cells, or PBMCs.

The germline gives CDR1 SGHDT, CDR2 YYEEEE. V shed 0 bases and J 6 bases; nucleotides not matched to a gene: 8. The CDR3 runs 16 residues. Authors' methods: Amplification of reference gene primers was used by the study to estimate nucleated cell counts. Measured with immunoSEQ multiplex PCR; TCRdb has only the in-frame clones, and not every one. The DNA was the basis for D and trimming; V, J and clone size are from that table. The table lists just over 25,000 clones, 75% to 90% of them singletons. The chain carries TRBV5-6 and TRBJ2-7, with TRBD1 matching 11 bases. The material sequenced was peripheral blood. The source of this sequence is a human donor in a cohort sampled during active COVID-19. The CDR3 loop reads CASSLVDRGQNGEQYF. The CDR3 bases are TGTGCCAGCAGCTTGGTGGACAGGGGGCAAAATGGCGAGCAGTACTTC.